Following are 10 T cell receptor beta chains from one sample sequenced in a study of CD8 T cells in ankylosing spondylitis. Overall study results and limits: Made up of roughly 8 highly homologous variants, a TCR beta motif appeared characteristic of ankylosing spondylitis blood.

Their specific antigens are unknown. MiXCR, run by TCRdb on the 5' RACE reads, gives a single entry per CDR3 protein. The sample has around 890,000 distinct CDR3 sequences; 12% are singletons. Material for sequencing was blood, either unsorted or a sorted T cell fraction (not recorded which). Receptors originate from a male donor with ankylosing spondylitis.

A few counts support this clonotype. The chain employs TRBV27 and TRBJ1-5; 7 bases are shared with TRBD1. Germline trimming cut 3 bases from V and 4 bases from J; bases unmatched to any gene: 3. Germline CDR1 MNHEY, CDR2 SMNVEV (reference sequence). CDR3 size: 14 residues. The CDR3 loop is CASSFNRGNQPQHF. The CDR3 DNA is TGTGCCAGCAGTTTTAACAGGGGTAATCAGCCCCAGCATTTT.

This clonotype appeared a few times. V gene TRBV4-2 combines with J gene TRBJ1-5, with 8 nucleotides matching TRBD1. The CDR3 extends over 15 amino acids. V trimming: 0 bases; J trimming: 4 bases; junction bases outside the gene matches: 2. Germline CDR1 LGHNA, CDR2 YNFKEQ. This CDR3 is CASSQEDRVNQPQHF. CDR3 DNA: TGTGCCAGCAGCCAAGAGGACAGGGTTAATCAGCCCCAGCATTTT.

The sample holds a few counts of this clonotype. The chain carries TRBV6-2 or TRBV6-3 and TRBJ2-1; no reliable D call. The V end was cut by 7 bases, the J end by 4 bases, with 8 bases between. The CDR3 spans 12 residues. Germline loops: CDR1 MNHEY, CDR2 SVGEGT. In DNA form, the CDR3 reads TGTGCCAGCAAGGCTGGGTACAATGAGCAGTTCTTC. This translates into CASKAGYNEQFF.

This clonotype was seen a handful of times. This chain connects TRBV5-1 to TRBJ2-3, with 8 bases fitting TRBD2. Trimming cost V 2 bases and J 3 bases; bases outside gene matches: 8. Germline loops: CDR1 SGHRS, CDR2 YFSETQ. The length of the CDR3 is 16 residues. The CDR3 DNA follows: TGCGCCAGCAGCTTTCAGCGGGGGCCCGGGACAGATACGCAGTATTTT. Residues: CASSFQRGPGTDTQYF.

The sample holds many counts of this clonotype. The chain employs TRBV7-2 and TRBJ2-7; D is perhaps TRBD2 (6 bases). Looked up from germline, CDR1 is SGHTA and CDR2 is FQGNSA. CDR3 length: 14 residues. Trimming stripped 5 bases from V and 4 bases from J, with 15 bases between. The CDR3 sequence: CASSPMGGSYEQYF. CDR3 sequence (DNA): TGTGCCAGCAGCCCGATGGGGGGTTCTTACGAGCAGTACTTC.

This clonotype was found a few times. The genes are TRBV7-2 and TRBJ2-5; D uncertain. The CDR3 sequence is 11 residues long. The germline gives CDR1 SGHTA, CDR2 FQGNSA. The CDR3 sequence: CGSGRQETQYF. The CDR3 nucleotides are TGTGGGTCAGGACGACAAGAGACCCAGTACTTC.

This clonotype was seen ten or more times. This rearrangement joins TRBV20-1 to TRBJ2-2; TRBD2 matches 7 bases. Germline V CDR1 and CDR2: DFQATT, SNEGSKA (reference sequence). This CDR3 spans 15 amino acids. The V gene end was trimmed by 2 bases and the J gene end by 7 bases; junction bases not matched to a gene: 10. The CDR3 DNA reads as TGCAGTGCTAGAACGGCGGGAGTGGGTTTCGGGGAGCTGTTTTTT. Residues: CSARTAGVGFGELFF.

The chain recombines TRBV10-3 with TRBJ2-1; no reliable D call. V dropped 3 bases and J dropped 5 bases, with 11 bases sitting between them. Germline CDR1 and CDR2: ENHRY and SYGVKD. The CDR3 length is 14 residues. CDR3 sequence: CAISEGGSHNEQFF. As DNA, the CDR3 is TGTGCCATCAGTGAAGGTGGATCCCACAATGAGCAGTTCTTC.

The chain is built from TRBV6-1 and TRBJ1-1, with D possibly TRBD1 on 5 matching bases. Per the germline V gene, CDR1 is MNHNS and CDR2 is SASEGT. Trimming removed 5 bases from V and 1 base from J, with 14 bases in between. CDR3 size: 15 residues. The DNA for the CDR3 is TGTGCCAGCAGTAAAGGATGGGGCGGGAACACTGAAGCTTTCTTT. It encodes CASSKGWGGNTEAFF.

In this sample, this clonotype turned up a few times. The gene calls are TRBV27 and TRBJ2-2, with D possibly being TRBD1 (6 bases). The V and J ends lost 4 bases and 3 bases respectively, with 12 bases between them. This CDR3 contains 15 residues. CDR1 is MNHEY and CDR2 is SMNVEV in the germline V gene (reference sequence). The CDR3 sequence is CASSYPGAYTGELFF. The CDR3 nucleotides read TGTGCCAGCAGTTACCCAGGGGCCTACACCGGGGAGCTGTTTTTT.